These T cell receptor beta chains were read from a single sample in a study of blood T cell repertoires in COVID-19. TCRdb's table, derived via immunoSEQ multiplex PCR, lists solely in-frame clones and lacks some. The sample yields under 350,000 clones, 80% to 90% seen once. The sequenced sample was peripheral blood. Source of these receptors: a woman aged 70-85 years with acute or convalescent COVID-19. Each CDR3 is given with its conserved first and last residue. Size values are once, few and many counts, or a class for expanded clones, and some rows have none.

clone size: .; J gene: TRBJ1-5; V gene: TRBV3-1/TRBV3-2; CDR3 protein: CASSQGWGTYSNQPQHF
clone size: .; J gene: TRBJ2-7; V gene: TRBV6-6; CDR3 protein: CASSYSGQGYEQYF
clone size: .; J gene: TRBJ2-1; V gene: TRBV11-3; CDR3 protein: CASSRDRDRKQFF
clone size: .; J gene: TRBJ1-6; V gene: TRBV5-8; CDR3 protein: CASSFSGARNSPLHF
clone size: .; J gene: TRBJ2-3; V gene: TRBV19; CDR3 protein: CASSGSGGITDTQYF
clone size: .; J gene: TRBJ1-2; V gene: TRBV5-1; CDR3 protein: CASSASPTNYGYTF
clone size: .; J gene: TRBJ2-1; V gene: TRBV7-9; CDR3 protein: CASSPWTLNNEQFF
clone size: .; J gene: TRBJ1-5; V gene: TRBV19; CDR3 protein: CASGSWRTSNQPQHF
clone size: .; J gene: TRBJ2-7; V gene: TRBV4-2; CDR3 protein: CASSQVAGGGSYEQYF
clone size: .; J gene: TRBJ2-6; V gene: TRBV6-1; CDR3 protein: CASSERAGSLGANVLTF
clone size: .; J gene: TRBJ2-2; V gene: TRBV30; CDR3 protein: CAWSVGGSTGELFF
clone size: .; J gene: TRBJ1-4; V gene: TRBV3-1/TRBV3-2; CDR3 protein: CASSQGQVAEKLFF
clone size: .; J gene: TRBJ2-6; V gene: TRBV4-1; CDR3 protein: CASSPQRSGANVLTF
clone size: .; J gene: TRBJ1-5; V gene: TRBV5-1; CDR3 protein: CASSLAGDKPQHF
clone size: .; J gene: TRBJ2-1; V gene: TRBV6-6; CDR3 protein: CASSRDRGSYNEQFF
clone size: .; J gene: TRBJ2-5; V gene: TRBV27; CDR3 protein: CASSSPNRLGAQYF
clone size: .; J gene: TRBJ1-5; V gene: TRBV5-4; CDR3 protein: CASSLDHSPPQHF
clone size: once; J gene: TRBJ1-3; V gene: TRBV29-1; CDR3 protein: CSARPGGPSGNTIYF
clone size: .; J gene: TRBJ1-1; V gene: TRBV6-5; CDR3 protein: CASSYLYQGAEAFF
clone size: .; J gene: TRBJ2-3; V gene: TRBV18; CDR3 protein: CASSGLGRTDTQYF
clone size: .; J gene: TRBJ2-1; V gene: TRBV30; CDR3 protein: CAWSGGGTEQFF
clone size: .; J gene: TRBJ2-7; V gene: TRBV6-5; CDR3 protein: CASSYAAPGYEQYF
clone size: .; J gene: TRBJ1-1; V gene: TRBV5-5; CDR3 protein: CASSLGASAFF
clone size: .; J gene: TRBJ1-1; V gene: TRBV29-1; CDR3 protein: CSVDTVGSGNTEAFF
clone size: .; J gene: TRBJ2-7; V gene: TRBV5-1; CDR3 protein: CASSVGQGPTYEQYF
clone size: .; J gene: TRBJ1-4; V gene: TRBV7-2; CDR3 protein: CASSLGQGTNEKLFF
clone size: .; J gene: TRBJ1-2; V gene: TRBV5-1; CDR3 protein: CASSWGGPNYGYTF
clone size: .; J gene: TRBJ1-6; V gene: TRBV4-1; CDR3 protein: CASRLQGMDNSPLHF
clone size: .; J gene: TRBJ2-1; V gene: TRBV7-9; CDR3 protein: CASSPVPFERGGNEQFF
clone size: .; J gene: TRBJ2-3; V gene: TRBV15; CDR3 protein: CATTPGQGVLAAQYF
clone size: few; J gene: TRBJ2-6; V gene: TRBV27; CDR3 protein: CASGRQGFYSGANVLTF
clone size: .; J gene: TRBJ2-1; V gene: TRBV6-2/TRBV6-3; CDR3 protein: CASSFGLANNEQFF